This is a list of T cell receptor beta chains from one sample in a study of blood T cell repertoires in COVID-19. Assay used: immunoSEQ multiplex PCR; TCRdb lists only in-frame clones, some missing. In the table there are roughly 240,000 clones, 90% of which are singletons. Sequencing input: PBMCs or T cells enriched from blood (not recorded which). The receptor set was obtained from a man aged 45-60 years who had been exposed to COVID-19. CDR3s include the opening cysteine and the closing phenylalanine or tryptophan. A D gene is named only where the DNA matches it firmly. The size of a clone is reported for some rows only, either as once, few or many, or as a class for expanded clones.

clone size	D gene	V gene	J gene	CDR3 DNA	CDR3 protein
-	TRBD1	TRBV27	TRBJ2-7	TGTGCCAGCAGTCCCACAGGGGGGCCCTACGAGCAGTACTTC	CASSPTGGPYEQYF
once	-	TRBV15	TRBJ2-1	TGTGCCACCAGCAGAGATTTCTTGGGCTCCCGGATCTCCTACAATGAGCAGTTCTTC	CATSRDFLGSRISYNEQFF
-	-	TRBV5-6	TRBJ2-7	TGTGCCAGCAGCTTGGGCCGGGGTGAGCAGTACTTC	CASSLGRGEQYF
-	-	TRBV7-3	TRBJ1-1	TGTGCCAGCAATAGCTTACACACTGAAGCTTTCTTT	CASNSLHTEAFF
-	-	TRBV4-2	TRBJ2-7	TGTGCCAGCAGCCAAGGTTATGGAGACTTCTCCTACGAGCAGTACTTC	CASSQGYGDFSYEQYF
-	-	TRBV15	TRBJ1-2	TGTGCCACCAGCAGAGGAGCGGGGGGGGCGTATGGCTACACCTTC	CATSRGAGGAYGYTF
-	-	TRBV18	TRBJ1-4	TGTGCCAGCTCAATAGGGGGGGCGACCGATGAAAAACTGTTTTTT	CASSIGGATDEKLFF
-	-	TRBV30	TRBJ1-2	TGTGCCTGGAGTGTACTGGCGGGACGGCCCAGGGGAGGGTATGGCTACACCTTC	CAWSVLAGRPRGGYGYTF
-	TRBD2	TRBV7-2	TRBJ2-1	TGTGCCAGCAGCTTACCACTAGCGGGAGGGATTAATGAGCAGTTCTTC	CASSLPLAGGINEQFF
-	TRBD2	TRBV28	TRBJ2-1	TGTGCCAGCAGTTCCCCCCCTAGCGGGATATACAATGAGCAGTTCTTC	CASSSPPSGIYNEQFF
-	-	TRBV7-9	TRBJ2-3	TGTGCCAGCAGCTTACGACAGGGAGGAACAGATACGCAGTATTTT	CASSLRQGGTDTQYF
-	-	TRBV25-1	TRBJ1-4	TGTGCCAGCAGTAGGCAGGCGGGTGAAAAACTGTTTTTT	CASSRQAGEKLFF
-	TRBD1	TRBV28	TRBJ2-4	TGTGCCAGTACAGGGGGCGCAAAGGACATTCAGTACTTC	CASTGGAKDIQYF
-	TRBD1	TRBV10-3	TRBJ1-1	TGTGCCATCAGAGGGACAGGGGGACGAGGTGAAGCTTTCTTT	CAIRGTGGRGEAFF
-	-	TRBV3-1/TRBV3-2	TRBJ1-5	TGTGCCAGCAGCCTTTCCCCAAGCGGTCAGCCCCAGCATTTT	CASSLSPSGQPQHF
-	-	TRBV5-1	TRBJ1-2	TGCGCCAGCAGCTTGTCGGCGGCTAACTATGGCTACACCTTC	CASSLSAANYGYTF
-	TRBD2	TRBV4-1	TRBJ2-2	TGCGCCAGCAGCCAAGGGTGGACTAGCCTCACCGGGGAGCTGTTTTTT	CASSQGWTSLTGELFF
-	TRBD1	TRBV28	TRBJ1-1	TGTGCCAGCAGTCCGGTGACAGGGGGCTGGGGTGTCACTGAAGCTTTCTTT	CASSPVTGGWGVTEAFF
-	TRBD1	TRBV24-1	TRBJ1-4	TGTGCCACCAGTGATCCGGGACAGGGCGATGAAAAACTGTTTTTT	CATSDPGQGDEKLFF
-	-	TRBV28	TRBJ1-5	TGTGCCAGCAGTTTATCAGGGTATAGCAATCAGCCCCAGCATTTT	CASSLSGYSNQPQHF
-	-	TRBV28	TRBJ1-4	TGTGCCAGCAGGACCGGGACTCTCAATGAAAAACTGTTTTTT	CASRTGTLNEKLFF
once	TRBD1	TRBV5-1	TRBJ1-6	TGCGCCAGCAGCCCAGGGACAGGGGGATCCTATAATTCACCCCTCCACTTT	CASSPGTGGSYNSPLHF
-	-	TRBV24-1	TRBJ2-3	TGTGCCACCAGTGATCCCGGGGCCTTCAGATGGGGGGACACAGATACGCAGTATTTT	CATSDPGAFRWGDTDTQYF
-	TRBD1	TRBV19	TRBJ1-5	TGTGCCAGTAGTCCATCACGACGGAGGGGCAGGGGGGTTTTGGGCAATCAGCCCCAGCATTTT	CASSPSRRRGRGVLGNQPQHF
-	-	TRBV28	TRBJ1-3	TGTGCCAGCAGTTTAACCCCCGTCGGGTCTGGAAACACCATATATTTT	CASSLTPVGSGNTIYF
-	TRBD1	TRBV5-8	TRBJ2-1	TGTGCCAGCAGCTCGACAGGGTCTTCCTACAATGAGCAGTTCTTC	CASSSTGSSYNEQFF
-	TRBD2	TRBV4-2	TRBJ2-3	TGTGCCAGCAGCCAAGATGATAGCGGGAGCTCAGATACGCAGTATTTT	CASSQDDSGSSDTQYF
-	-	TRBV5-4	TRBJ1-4	TGTGCCAGCAGCTTGGAGAGGGCATCCGAAAAACTGTTTTTT	CASSLERASEKLFF
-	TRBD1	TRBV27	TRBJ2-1	TGTGCCAGCAGGCTCGGACAGGGGGCTGTACGAGAGCAGTTCTTC	CASRLGQGAVREQFF
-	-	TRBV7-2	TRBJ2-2	TGTGCCAGCAGCTGGTGGGAGCGCGGGCCCCTGTTTTTT	CASSWWERGPLFF
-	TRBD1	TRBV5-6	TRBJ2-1	TGTGCCAGCAGCTATGACAGGGTGAACTACAATGAGCAGTTCTTC	CASSYDRVNYNEQFF
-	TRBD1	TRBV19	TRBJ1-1	TGTGCCAGTACTTTAACAGGGGCTATGCCCTTGAACACTGAAGCTTTCTTT	CASTLTGAMPLNTEAFF
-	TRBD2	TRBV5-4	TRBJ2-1	TGTGCCAGCAAAACGGGAGGGGCTCTCAATGAGCAGTTCTTC	CASKTGGALNEQFF
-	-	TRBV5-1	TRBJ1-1	TGCGCCAGCAGCTTGGGACCAGGGGCTAGGAACACTGAAGCTTTCTTT	CASSLGPGARNTEAFF
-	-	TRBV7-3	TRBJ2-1	TGTGCCAGCAGCTTAAGTCTCTACAATGAGCAGTTCTTC	CASSLSLYNEQFF
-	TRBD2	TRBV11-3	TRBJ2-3	TGTGCCAGTAGCCCGGGGGGGCCTACAGATACGCAGTATTTT	CASSPGGPTDTQYF
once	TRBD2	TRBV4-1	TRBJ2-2	TGCGCCAGCAGCCGAGGACTAGCGGGAGGTAACACCGGGGAGCTGTTTTTT	CASSRGLAGGNTGELFF
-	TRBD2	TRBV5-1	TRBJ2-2	TGCGCCAGTCCAAGGGCAGGTCCGGGGCTAGCGGGAGTTACCACCGGGGAGCTGTTTTTT	CASPRAGPGLAGVTTGELFF